The rows below give T cell receptor beta chains drawn from one sample of a study of PD-L1 blockade in urothelial cancer. TCRdb's copy holds only in-frame clones and misses some; the assay was immunoSEQ multiplex PCR. The sample shows about 51,000 clones, about 90% of them seen only once. The sample was PBMCs, taken around atezolizumab (anti-PD-L1) treatment. All receptors derive from a man in his fifties or sixties with urothelial cancer. The CDR3 runs from the conserved cysteine through the conserved F or W. A D gene is named only where the DNA matches it firmly. Clone size is not always given. Where it is, it says once, few, many or a class for expanded clones.

size | D | J | length | V | CDR3 | DNA
- | - | TRBJ2-4 | 14 | TRBV5-6 | CASSLTEGKNIQYF | TGTGCCAGCAGCTTAACAGAAGGCAAAAACATTCAGTACTTC
- | TRBD2 | TRBJ2-1 | 15 | TRBV5-1 | CASSSRGGVSDEQFF | TGCGCCAGCAGCTCGCGGGGGGGGGTGTCCGATGAGCAGTTCTTC
- | TRBD1 | TRBJ2-2 | 16 | TRBV19 | CASSIHRDSNTGELFF | TGTGCCAGTAGTATTCACCGGGACAGCAACACCGGGGAGCTGTTTTTT
- | - | TRBJ2-7 | 12 | TRBV30 | CAWEGDSYEQYF | TGTGCCTGGGAAGGGGACTCCTACGAGCAGTACTTC
- | - | TRBJ2-1 | 15 | TRBV9 | CASSESASSYNEQFF | TGTGCCAGCAGCGAGTCCGCGAGCTCCTACAATGAGCAGTTCTTC
- | - | TRBJ2-1 | 15 | TRBV28 | CASSLAEGSYNEQFF | TGTGCCAGCAGTTTGGCGGAAGGCTCCTACAATGAGCAGTTCTTC
- | - | TRBJ2-7 | 16 | TRBV7-8 | CASSSTHGLPRGEQYF | TGTGCCAGCAGCTCAACCCACGGACTGCCTAGAGGAGAGCAGTACTTC
- | - | TRBJ1-1 | 14 | TRBV27 | CASSFQGGNTEAFF | TGTGCCAGCAGTTTCCAGGGCGGGAACACTGAAGCTTTCTTT
- | TRBD2 | TRBJ2-7 | 16 | TRBV6-1 | CASSELGTRAYGEQYF | TGTGCCAGCAGTGAACTGGGGACTAGGGCCTACGGGGAGCAGTACTTC
- | - | TRBJ2-7 | 13 | TRBV28 | CASAIGRHDEQYF | TGTGCCAGCGCGATCGGCAGGCACGACGAGCAGTACTTC
- | TRBD2 | TRBJ2-3 | 18 | TRBV5-1 | CASSSGTSGGVNTDTQYF | TGCGCCAGCAGCTCTGGGACTAGCGGCGGCGTCAACACAGATACGCAGTATTTT
few | TRBD2 | TRBJ2-5 | 16 | TRBV4-2 | CASSQDPPSGQETQYF | TGTGCCAGCAGCCAAGACCCCCCTAGCGGCCAAGAGACCCAGTACTTC
- | TRBD2 | TRBJ2-1 | 15 | TRBV7-9 | CASSKWTSGIGEQFF | TGTGCCAGCAGCAAGTGGACTAGCGGGATAGGTGAGCAGTTCTTC
- | TRBD1 | TRBJ2-1 | 16 | TRBV6-6 | CASSYLWGQPYNEQFF | TGTGCCAGCAGTTATCTTTGGGGACAGCCTTACAATGAGCAGTTCTTC
- | TRBD2 | TRBJ2-3 | 17 | TRBV4-1 | CASSQRRLAGPTDTQYF | TGCGCCAGCAGCCAAAGGCGCCTAGCGGGGCCCACAGATACGCAGTATTTT
- | - | TRBJ2-7 | 13 | TRBV4-1 | CASSQDSQGEQYF | TGCGCCAGCAGCCAAGATAGTCAGGGCGAGCAGTACTTC
- | - | TRBJ1-6 | 17 | TRBV7-8 | CASSQIGTVLYNSPLHF | TGTGCCAGCAGCCAAATCGGCACAGTCCTTTATAATTCACCCCTCCACTTT
once | TRBD2 | TRBJ2-7 | 16 | TRBV28 | CASSFLAGGPRAEQYF | TGTGCCAGCAGTTTCTTGGCGGGAGGGCCTAGAGCCGAGCAGTACTTC
many | TRBD1 | TRBJ1-1 | 14 | TRBV30 | CAWSVYAGGTEAFF | TGTGCCTGGAGTGTATATGCAGGGGGAACTGAAGCTTTCTTT
- | TRBD1 | TRBJ1-2 | 14 | TRBV27 | CASSLRGQGVGYTF | TGTGCCAGCAGTTTAAGGGGGCAGGGAGTTGGCTACACCTTC
- | TRBD1 | TRBJ1-2 | 14 | TRBV4-3 | CASSQVGQGYGYTF | TGCGCCAGCAGCCAAGTAGGACAGGGCTATGGCTACACCTTC
- | - | TRBJ2-3 | 14 | TRBV30 | CAWSVRGRTDTQYF | TGTGCCTGGAGTGTCAGGGGGAGGACAGATACGCAGTATTTT
once | TRBD2 | TRBJ2-7 | 15 | TRBV7-9 | CASSPAAGVFHEQYF | TGTGCCAGCAGCCCAGCGGCGGGGGTTTTCCACGAGCAGTACTTC
- | - | TRBJ1-6 | 15 | TRBV10-3 | CAISDRQGYDSPLHF | TGTGCCATCAGTGATCGGCAGGGATACGATTCACCCCTCCACTTT
- | - | TRBJ1-1 | 13 | TRBV2 | CASRAGRGTEAFF | TGTGCCAGCAGGGCCGGCCGGGGCACTGAAGCTTTCTTT
- | TRBD1 | TRBJ1-2 | 15 | TRBV27 | CASSLSPDRGRGYTF | TGTGCCAGCAGTTTATCCCCGGACAGGGGCCGTGGCTACACCTTC
- | TRBD2 | TRBJ2-7 | 14 | TRBV19 | CASRRAGHPYEQYF | TGTGCCAGTAGAAGAGCGGGGCATCCCTACGAGCAGTACTTC
few | TRBD1 | TRBJ1-2 | 14 | TRBV6-4 | CASSSGTGVGGYTF | TGTGCCAGCAGCTCCGGGACAGGGGTCGGGGGCTACACCTTC
- | TRBD1 | TRBJ1-3 | 14 | TRBV7-9 | CASSSRTGINTIYF | TGTGCCAGCAGCTCGAGGACAGGGATAAACACCATATATTTT
- | - | TRBJ1-1 | 14 | TRBV7-8 | CASSLAGENTEAFF | TGTGCCAGCAGCTTAGCCGGGGAGAACACTGAAGCTTTCTTT
- | - | TRBJ1-5 | 15 | TRBV4-1 | CASSQVPQGQGPQHF | TGCGCCAGCAGCCAAGTCCCGCAGGGCCAGGGGCCCCAGCATTTT
- | TRBD1 | TRBJ1-2 | 15 | TRBV7-3 | CASSLTAGGNLGYTF | TGTGCCAGCAGCTTAACGGCAGGGGGCAATCTCGGCTACACCTTC
few | - | TRBJ2-4 | 17 | TRBV7-6 | CASSLGALRGAKNIQYF | TGTGCCAGCAGCTTAGGGGCTCTTAGGGGAGCCAAAAACATTCAGTACTTC
- | - | TRBJ2-1 | 11 | TRBV7-8 | CASSLALNAFF | TGTGCCAGCAGCTTAGCTCTAAACGCGTTCTTC
few | TRBD1 | TRBJ1-6 | 15 | TRBV2 | CASRRGQNYNSPLHF | TGTGCCAGCCGACGGGGACAGAACTATAATTCACCCCTCCACTTT
- | - | TRBJ1-1 | 14 | TRBV6-5 | CASIGRAPGGTAFF | TGTGCCAGCATAGGGAGGGCTCCGGGAGGGACAGCTTTCTTT
- | - | TRBJ1-1 | 15 | TRBV5-1 | CASSLGTFQNTEAFF | TGCGCCAGCAGCTTGGGGACATTTCAGAACACTGAAGCTTTCTTT
- | - | TRBJ2-2 | 15 | TRBV27 | CASSLWGRDTGELFF | TGTGCCAGCAGTTTATGGGGGCGGGACACCGGGGAGCTGTTTTTT
few | - | TRBJ1-1 | 15 | TRBV2 | CASSAGTTVVQEAFF | TGTGCCAGCAGTGCCGGGACAACTGTAGTCCAGGAAGCTTTCTTT
- | - | TRBJ2-7 | 15 | TRBV4-1 | CASSADRPSSYEQYF | TGCGCCAGCAGCGCCGACAGGCCGAGCTCCTACGAGCAGTACTTC
few | - | TRBJ1-1 | 13 | TRBV29-1 | CSVEDRGSDEAFF | TGCAGCGTTGAAGATAGGGGGAGCGATGAAGCTTTCTTT
- | - | TRBJ2-7 | 11 | TRBV6-5 | CASSFRYEQYF | TGTGCCAGCAGTTTTCGCTACGAGCAGTACTTC
- | - | TRBJ2-2 | 15 | TRBV11-3 | CASSSTQGSTGELFF | TGTGCCAGCAGCTCCACACAGGGCAGCACCGGGGAGCTGTTTTTT
- | - | TRBJ1-2 | 12 | TRBV7-3 | CASSQSGYGYTF | TGTGCCAGCAGTCAAAGCGGCTATGGCTACACCTTC
- | TRBD2 | TRBJ2-7 | 16 | TRBV7-2 | CASSLGGTSGSYEQYF | TGTGCCAGCAGCTTAGGGGGGACTAGCGGGTCCTACGAGCAGTACTTC
- | TRBD2 | TRBJ2-7 | 14 | TRBV18 | CASCRLADSYEQYF | TGTGCCAGCTGCAGACTAGCGGACTCCTACGAGCAGTACTTC
- | TRBD1 | TRBJ1-6 | 16 | TRBV9 | CASSEKGDRVGSPLHF | TGTGCCAGCAGTGAAAAGGGGGACAGGGTAGGATCACCCCTCCACTTT
- | - | TRBJ1-2 | 12 | TRBV27 | CASSFTGYGYTF | TGTGCCAGCAGTTTCACAGGGTATGGCTACACCTTC
- | - | TRBJ2-3 | 18 | TRBV4-2 | CASSQEVFRRGDTDTQYF | TGTGCCAGCAGCCAAGAGGTCTTCCGGCGGGGAGACACAGATACGCAGTATTTT
- | TRBD2 | TRBJ2-7 | 15 | TRBV18 | CASSANSGSSYEQYF | TGTGCCAGCTCAGCCAATAGCGGGAGCTCCTACGAGCAGTACTTC
- | TRBD2 | TRBJ2-2 | 16 | TRBV7-9 | CASSLDAGALTGELFF | TGTGCCAGCAGCTTAGACGCGGGAGCGCTGACCGGGGAGCTGTTTTTT
- | TRBD2 | TRBJ2-1 | 15 | TRBV9 | CASSVSGSSYNEQFF | TGTGCCAGCAGCGTTAGCGGGAGCTCCTACAATGAGCAGTTCTTC
few | - | TRBJ1-6 | 14 | TRBV6-4 | CASSDREGESPLHF | TGTGCCAGCAGTGACAGGGAGGGGGAGTCACCCCTCCACTTT
- | - | TRBJ1-3 | 14 | TRBV11-2 | CASSFWGPGNTIYF | TGTGCCAGCAGCTTTTGGGGCCCTGGAAACACCATATATTTT
- | TRBD1 | TRBJ2-3 | 15 | TRBV14 | CASSQAGQGTDTQYF | TGTGCCAGCAGCCAAGCTGGACAGGGCACAGATACGCAGTATTTT
- | - | TRBJ2-1 | 9 | TRBV7-9 | CAAGNEQFF | TGTGCCGCCGGTAATGAGCAGTTCTTC
- | - | TRBJ1-2 | 14 | TRBV2 | CASSNSRTDYGYTF | TGTGCCAGCAGTAATAGTAGGACAGACTATGGCTACACCTTC